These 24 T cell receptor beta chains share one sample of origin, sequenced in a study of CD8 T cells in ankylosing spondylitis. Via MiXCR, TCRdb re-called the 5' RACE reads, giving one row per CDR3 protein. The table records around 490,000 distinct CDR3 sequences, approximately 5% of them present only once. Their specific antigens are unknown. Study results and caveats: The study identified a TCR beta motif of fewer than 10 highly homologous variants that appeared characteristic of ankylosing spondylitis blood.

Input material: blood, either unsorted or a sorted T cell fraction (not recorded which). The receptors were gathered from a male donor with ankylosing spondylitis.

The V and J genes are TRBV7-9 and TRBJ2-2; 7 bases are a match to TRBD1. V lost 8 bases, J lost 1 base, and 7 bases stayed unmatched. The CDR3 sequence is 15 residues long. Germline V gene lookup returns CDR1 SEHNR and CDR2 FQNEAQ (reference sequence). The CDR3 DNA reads TGTGCCAGCGGGGATACAGGGGTGAACACCGGGGAGCTGTTTTTT. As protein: CASGDTGVNTGELFF.

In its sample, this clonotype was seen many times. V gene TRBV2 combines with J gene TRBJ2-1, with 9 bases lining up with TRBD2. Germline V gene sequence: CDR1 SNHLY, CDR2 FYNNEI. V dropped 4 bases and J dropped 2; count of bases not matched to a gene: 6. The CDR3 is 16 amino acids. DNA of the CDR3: TGTGCCAGCAGTGGTTCGACTAGCGGACCCTACAATGAGCAGTTCTTC. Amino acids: CASSGSTSGPYNEQFF. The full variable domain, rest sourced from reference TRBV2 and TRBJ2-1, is EPEVTQTPSHQVTQMGQEVILRCVPISNHLYFYWYRQILGQKVEFLVSFYNNEISEKSEIFDDQFSVERPDGSNFTLKIRSTKLEDSAMYFCASSGSTSGPYNEQFFGPGTRLTVL.

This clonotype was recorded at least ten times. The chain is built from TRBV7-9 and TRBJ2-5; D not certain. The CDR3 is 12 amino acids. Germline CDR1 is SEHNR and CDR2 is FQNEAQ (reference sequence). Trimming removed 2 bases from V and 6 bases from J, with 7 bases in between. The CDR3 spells CASSLIQQTQYF. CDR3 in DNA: TGTGCCAGCAGCTTAATTCAACAGACCCAGTACTTC. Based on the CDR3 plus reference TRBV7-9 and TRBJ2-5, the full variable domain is DTGVSQNPRHKITKRGQNVTFRCDPISEHNRLYWYRQTLGQGPEFLTYFQNEAQLEKSRLLSDRFSAERPKGSFSTLEIQRTEQGDSAMYLCASSLIQQTQYFGPGTRLLVL.

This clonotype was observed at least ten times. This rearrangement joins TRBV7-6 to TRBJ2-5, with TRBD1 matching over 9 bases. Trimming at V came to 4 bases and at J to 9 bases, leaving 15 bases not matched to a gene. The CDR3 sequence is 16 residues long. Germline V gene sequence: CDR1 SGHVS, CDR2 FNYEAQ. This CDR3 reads CASSSLDRGAFLAQYF. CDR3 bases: TGTGCCAGCAGCTCCTTGGACAGGGGCGCCTTCCTAGCCCAGTACTTC.

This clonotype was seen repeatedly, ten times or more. CDR3 DNA sequence: TGTGCCACCGCATGGGGTGACAACGAGCAGTACTTC. Translated: CATAWGDNEQYF. The V call is TRBV15, the J call TRBJ2-7; D is unclear. Trimming cost V 8 bases and J 5 bases, with 13 bases left between them. The CDR3 has 12 residues. Germline CDR1 LNHNV, CDR2 YYDKDF (reference sequence).

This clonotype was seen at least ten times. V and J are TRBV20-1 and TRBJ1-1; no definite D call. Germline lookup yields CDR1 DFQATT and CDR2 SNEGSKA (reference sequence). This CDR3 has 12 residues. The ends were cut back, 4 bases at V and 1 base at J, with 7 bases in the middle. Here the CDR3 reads CSANPRNTEAFF. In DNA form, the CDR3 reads TGCAGTGCTAACCCAAGGAACACTGAAGCTTTCTTT.

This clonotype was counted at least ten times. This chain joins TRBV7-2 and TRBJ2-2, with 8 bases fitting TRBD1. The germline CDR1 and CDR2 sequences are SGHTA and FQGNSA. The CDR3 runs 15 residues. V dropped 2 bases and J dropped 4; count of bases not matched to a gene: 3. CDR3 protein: CASSLWTGSTGELFF. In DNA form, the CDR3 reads TGTGCCAGCAGCTTATGGACAGGGAGCACCGGGGAGCTGTTTTTT.

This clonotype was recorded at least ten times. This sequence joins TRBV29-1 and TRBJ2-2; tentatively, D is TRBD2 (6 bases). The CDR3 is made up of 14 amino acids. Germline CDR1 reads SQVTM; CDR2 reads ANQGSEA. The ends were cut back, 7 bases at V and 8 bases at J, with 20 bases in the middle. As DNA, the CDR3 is TGCAGCGCTATACCGGGACTCTCAAGAGGGGAGCTGTTTTTT. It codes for CSAIPGLSRGELFF.

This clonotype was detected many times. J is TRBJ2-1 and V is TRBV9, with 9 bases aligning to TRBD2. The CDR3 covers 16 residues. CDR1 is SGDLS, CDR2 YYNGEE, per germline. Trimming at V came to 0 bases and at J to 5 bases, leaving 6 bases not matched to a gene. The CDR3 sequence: CASSVVGLAGNNEQFF. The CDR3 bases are TGTGCCAGCAGCGTAGTAGGGCTAGCGGGGAACAATGAGCAGTTCTTC.

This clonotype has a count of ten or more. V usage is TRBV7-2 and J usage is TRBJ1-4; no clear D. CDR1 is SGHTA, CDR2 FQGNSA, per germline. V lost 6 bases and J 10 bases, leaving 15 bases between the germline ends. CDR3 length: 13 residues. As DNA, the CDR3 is TGTGCCAGCAGTTACCTAAGCGATGGAAAACTGTTTTTT. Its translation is CASSYLSDGKLFF.

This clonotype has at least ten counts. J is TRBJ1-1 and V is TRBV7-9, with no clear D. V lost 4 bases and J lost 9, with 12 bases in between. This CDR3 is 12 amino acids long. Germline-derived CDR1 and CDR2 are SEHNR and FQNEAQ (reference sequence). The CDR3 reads CASSSWARQAFF. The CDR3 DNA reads TGTGCCAGCAGCTCCTGGGCCCGGCAAGCTTTCTTT.

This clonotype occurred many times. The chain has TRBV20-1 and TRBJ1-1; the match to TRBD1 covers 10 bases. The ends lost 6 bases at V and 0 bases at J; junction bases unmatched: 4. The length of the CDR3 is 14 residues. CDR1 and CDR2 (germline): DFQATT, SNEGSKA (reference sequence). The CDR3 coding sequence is TGCAGTGCCGACAGGGGGCTCATGAACACTGAAGCTTTCTTT. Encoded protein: CSADRGLMNTEAFF.

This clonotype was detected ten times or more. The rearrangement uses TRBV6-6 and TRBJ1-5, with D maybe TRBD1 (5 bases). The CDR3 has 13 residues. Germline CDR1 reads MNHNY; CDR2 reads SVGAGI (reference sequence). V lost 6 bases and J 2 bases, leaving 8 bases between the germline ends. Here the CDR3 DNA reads TGTGCCAGCAGATCGACAGGCAATCAGCCCCAGCATTTT. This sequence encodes CASRSTGNQPQHF.

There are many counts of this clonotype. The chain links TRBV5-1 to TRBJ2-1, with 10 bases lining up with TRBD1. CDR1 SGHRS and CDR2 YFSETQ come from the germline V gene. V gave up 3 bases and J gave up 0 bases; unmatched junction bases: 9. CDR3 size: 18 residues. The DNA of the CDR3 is TGCGCCAGCAGCTCTCCGGGACAGGGGTTTCGCTCCTACAATGAGCAGTTCTTC. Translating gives CASSSPGQGFRSYNEQFF.

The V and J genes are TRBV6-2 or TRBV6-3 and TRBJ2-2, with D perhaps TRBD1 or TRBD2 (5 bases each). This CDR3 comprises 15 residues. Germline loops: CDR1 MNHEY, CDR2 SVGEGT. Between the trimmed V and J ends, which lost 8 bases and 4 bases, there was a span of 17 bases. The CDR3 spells CASGRPVGTTGELFF. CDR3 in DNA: TGTGCCAGCGGTCGCCCTGTGGGGACCACCGGGGAGCTGTTTTTT.

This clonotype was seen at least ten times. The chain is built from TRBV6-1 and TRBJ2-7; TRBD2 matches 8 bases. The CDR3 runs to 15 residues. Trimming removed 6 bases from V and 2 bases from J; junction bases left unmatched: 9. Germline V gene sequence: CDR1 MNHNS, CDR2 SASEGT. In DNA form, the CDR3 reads TGTGCCAGCAGAACCCTAGCGGGCCAAGCCTACGAGCAGTACTTC. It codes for CASRTLAGQAYEQYF.

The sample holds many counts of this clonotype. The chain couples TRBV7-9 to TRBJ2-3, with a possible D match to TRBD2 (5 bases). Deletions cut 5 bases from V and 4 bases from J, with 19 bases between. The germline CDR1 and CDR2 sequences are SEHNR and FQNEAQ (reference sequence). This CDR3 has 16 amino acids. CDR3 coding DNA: TGTGCCAGCAGCCCTAGAGGGAGAAGGGTTGCAGATACGCAGTATTTT. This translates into CASSPRGRRVADTQYF. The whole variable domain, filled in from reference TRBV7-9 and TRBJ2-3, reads DTGVSQNPRHKITKRGQNVTFRCDPISEHNRLYWYRQTLGQGPEFLTYFQNEAQLEKSRLLSDRFSAERPKGSFSTLEIQRTEQGDSAMYLCASSPRGRRVADTQYFGPGTRLTVL.

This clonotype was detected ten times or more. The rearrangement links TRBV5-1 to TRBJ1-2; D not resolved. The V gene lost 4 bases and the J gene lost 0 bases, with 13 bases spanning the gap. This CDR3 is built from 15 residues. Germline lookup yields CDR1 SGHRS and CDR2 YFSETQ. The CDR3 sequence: CASSQTGVTNYGYTF. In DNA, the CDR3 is TGCGCCAGCAGCCAAACCGGGGTAACTAACTATGGCTACACCTTC.

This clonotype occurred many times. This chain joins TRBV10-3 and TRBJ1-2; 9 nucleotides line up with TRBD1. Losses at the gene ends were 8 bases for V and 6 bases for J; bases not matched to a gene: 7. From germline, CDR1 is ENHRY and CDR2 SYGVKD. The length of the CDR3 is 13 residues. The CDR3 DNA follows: TGTGCCATCGTAAAAACAGGGGGCGATGGCTACACCTTC. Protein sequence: CAIVKTGGDGYTF.

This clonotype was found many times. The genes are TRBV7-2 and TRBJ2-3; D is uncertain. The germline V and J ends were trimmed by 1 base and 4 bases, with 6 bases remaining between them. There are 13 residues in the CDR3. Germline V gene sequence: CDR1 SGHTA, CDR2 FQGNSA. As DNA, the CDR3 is TGTGCCAGCAGCTTAGTGTCGGCAGATACGCAGTATTTT. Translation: CASSLVSADTQYF. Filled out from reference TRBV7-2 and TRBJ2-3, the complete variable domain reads GAGVSQSPSNKVTEKGKDVELRCDPISGHTALYWYRQSLGQGLEFLIYFQGNSAPDKSGLPSDRFSAERTGGSVSTLTIQRTQQEDSAVYLCASSLVSADTQYFGPGTRLTVL.

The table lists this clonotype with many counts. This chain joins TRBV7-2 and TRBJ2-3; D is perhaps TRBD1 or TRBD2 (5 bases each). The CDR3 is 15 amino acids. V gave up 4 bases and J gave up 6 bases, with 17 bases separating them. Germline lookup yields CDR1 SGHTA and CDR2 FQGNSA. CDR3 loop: CASSWGIAGADTQYF. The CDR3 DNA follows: TGTGCCAGCAGCTGGGGGATAGCTGGGGCCGATACGCAGTATTTT.

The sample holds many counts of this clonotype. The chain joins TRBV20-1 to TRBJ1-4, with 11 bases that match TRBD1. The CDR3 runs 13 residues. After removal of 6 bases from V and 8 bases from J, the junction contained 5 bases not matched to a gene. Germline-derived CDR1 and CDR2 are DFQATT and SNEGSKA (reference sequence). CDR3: CSAPRTGGEKLFF. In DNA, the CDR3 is TGCAGTGCCCCTAGGACAGGGGGCGAAAAACTGTTTTTT.

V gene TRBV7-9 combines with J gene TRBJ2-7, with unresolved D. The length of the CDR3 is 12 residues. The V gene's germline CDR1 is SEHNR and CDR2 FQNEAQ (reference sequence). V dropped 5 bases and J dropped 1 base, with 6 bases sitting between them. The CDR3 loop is CASSITSYEQYF. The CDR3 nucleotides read TGTGCCAGCAGCATTACTTCCTACGAGCAGTACTTC.

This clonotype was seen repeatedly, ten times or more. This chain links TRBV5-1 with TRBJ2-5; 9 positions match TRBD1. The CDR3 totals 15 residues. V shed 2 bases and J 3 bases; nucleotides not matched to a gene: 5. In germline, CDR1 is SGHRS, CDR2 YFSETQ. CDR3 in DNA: TGCGCCAGCAGCTTCCTCGGGACAGGGAAAGAGACCCAGTACTTC. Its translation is CASSFLGTGKETQYF.